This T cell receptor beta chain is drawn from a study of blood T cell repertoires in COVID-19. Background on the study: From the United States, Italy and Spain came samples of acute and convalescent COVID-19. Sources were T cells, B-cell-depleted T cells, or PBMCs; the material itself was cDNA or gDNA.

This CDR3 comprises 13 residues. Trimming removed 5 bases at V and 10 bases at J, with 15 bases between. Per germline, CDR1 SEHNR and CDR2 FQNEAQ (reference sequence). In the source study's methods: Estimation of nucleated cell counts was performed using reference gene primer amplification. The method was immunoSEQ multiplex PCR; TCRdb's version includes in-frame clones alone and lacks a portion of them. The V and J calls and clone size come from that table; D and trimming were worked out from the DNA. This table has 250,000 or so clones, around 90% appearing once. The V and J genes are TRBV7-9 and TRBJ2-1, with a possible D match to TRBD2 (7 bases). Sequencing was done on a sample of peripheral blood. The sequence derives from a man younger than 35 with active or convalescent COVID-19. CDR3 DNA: TGTGCCAGCAGCCCGGGGGCTAGCGGCGAGCAGTTCTTC. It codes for CASSPGASGEQFF. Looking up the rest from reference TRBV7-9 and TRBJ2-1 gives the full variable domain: DTGVSQNPRHKITKRGQNVTFRCDPISEHNRLYWYRQTLGQGPEFLTYFQNEAQLEKSRLLSDRFSAERPKGSFSTLEIQRTEQGDSAMYLCASSPGASGEQFFGPGTRLTVL.